This TCR beta chain was observed in a study of technical replicates of blood from several donors. TCRdb's copy holds only in-frame clones and misses some; the assay was immunoSEQ multiplex PCR. The sample lists about 100,000 clones, approximately 95% seen once, with 0.21% in the top ten. The sequencing sample was made of T cells isolated from PBMCs. This sequence was found in a human donor in good health.

This CDR3 is CASSFDSLAKNIQYF. The CDR3, as DNA: TGTGCCAGCAGCTTCGACAGCCTAGCCAAAAACATTCAGTACTTC. V is TRBV7-2 and J is TRBJ2-4; D perhaps matches TRBD1 (5 bases). V was pared by 3 bases and J by 0 bases, with 9 bases between. CDR1 and CDR2 (germline): SGHTA, FQGNSA. This CDR3 region has 15 residues.